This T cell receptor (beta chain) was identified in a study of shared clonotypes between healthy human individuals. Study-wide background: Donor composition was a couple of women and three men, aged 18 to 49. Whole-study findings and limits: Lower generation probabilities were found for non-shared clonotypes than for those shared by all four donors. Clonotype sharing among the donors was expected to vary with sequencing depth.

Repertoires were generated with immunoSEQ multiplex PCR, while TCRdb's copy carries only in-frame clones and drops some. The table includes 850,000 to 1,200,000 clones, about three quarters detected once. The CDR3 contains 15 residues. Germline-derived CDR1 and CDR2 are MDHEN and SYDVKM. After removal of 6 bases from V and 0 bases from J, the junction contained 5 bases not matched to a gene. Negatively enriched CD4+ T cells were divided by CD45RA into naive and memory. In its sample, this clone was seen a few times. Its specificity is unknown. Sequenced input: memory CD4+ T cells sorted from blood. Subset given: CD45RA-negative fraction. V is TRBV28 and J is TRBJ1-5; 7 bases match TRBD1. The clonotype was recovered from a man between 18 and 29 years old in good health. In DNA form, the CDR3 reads TGTGCCAGCAGGGGGACAGCGTATAGCAATCAGCCCCAGCATTTT. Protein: CASRGTAYSNQPQHF. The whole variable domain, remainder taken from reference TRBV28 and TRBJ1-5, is DVKVTQSSRYLVKRTGEKVFLECVQDMDHENMFWYRQDPGLGLRLIYFSYDVKMKEKGDIPEGYSVSREKKERFSLILESASTNQTSMYLCASRGTAYSNQPQHFGDGTRLSIL.